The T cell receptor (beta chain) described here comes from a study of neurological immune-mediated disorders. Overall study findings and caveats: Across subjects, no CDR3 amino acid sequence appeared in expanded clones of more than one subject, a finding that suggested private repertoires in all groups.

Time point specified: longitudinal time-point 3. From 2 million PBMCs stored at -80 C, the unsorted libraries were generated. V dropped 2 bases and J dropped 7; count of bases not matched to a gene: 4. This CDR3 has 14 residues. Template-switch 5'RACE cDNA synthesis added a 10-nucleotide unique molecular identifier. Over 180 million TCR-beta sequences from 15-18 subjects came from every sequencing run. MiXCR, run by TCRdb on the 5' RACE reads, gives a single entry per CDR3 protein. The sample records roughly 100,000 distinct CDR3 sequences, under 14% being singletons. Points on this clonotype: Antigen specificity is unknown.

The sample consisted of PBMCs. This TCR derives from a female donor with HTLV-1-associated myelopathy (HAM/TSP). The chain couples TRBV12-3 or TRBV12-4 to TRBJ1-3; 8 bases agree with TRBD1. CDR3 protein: CASSLIGQGNTIYF. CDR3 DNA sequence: TGTGCCAGCAGTTTAATCGGACAGGGTAACACCATATATTTT.